This T cell receptor (beta chain) is from a study of vaccination effects on CD4 cells after COVID-19. Overall study: Median timing of post-vaccine samples was 72 days after the second dose. Study-wide results and limits: After vaccination of healthy people, only 1 of 255 vaccine-induced clones cross-reacted with common cold coronaviruses.

Produced via immunoSEQ multiplex PCR; TCRdb's table is partial and in-frame only. Among about 69,000 clones listed, roughly three quarters were seen once. The ViraFEST assay expanded antigen-specific CD4+ T cells with viral peptide pools before sequencing. Following 10 days of culture, CD4+ T cells were isolated. The cohort was immunized with two doses of either the BNT162b2 or mRNA-1273 vaccine. A density of approximately 2 million PBMC per well was used; these cells were cultured with roughly 10 IU/ml IL-2 and approximately 9.4 ug/ml peptides. Per germline, CDR1 MGHRA and CDR2 YSYEKL. There are 15 residues in the CDR3. Trimming took off 0 bases at V and 6 bases at J, with 12 bases between the two ends. Regarding this clone: The antigen remains unidentified.

The source material was CD4+ T cells from PBMCs cultured with HCoV-OC43 spike peptides, sampled after COVID-19 vaccination. Subset specified: HCoV-OC43 spike overlapping peptide pool stimulation. The chain carries TRBV4-1 and TRBJ2-4; D might be TRBD2 (5 bases). The receptor comes from a human donor who received a COVID-19 vaccine. CDR3 in amino acids: CASSQDRGNGNIQYF. The CDR3 DNA follows: TGCGCCAGCAGCCAAGATAGAGGGAATGGAAACATTCAGTACTTC.